Sequencing of this T cell receptor beta chain was carried out in a study of cytomegalovirus exposure and HLA in healthy donors. Notes on the study in general: Trimming of TCR beta V- and J-genes showed a link, identified in a later analysis, to a missense DCLRE1C variant. It was reported that the classifier diagnosed cytomegalovirus status with high specificity and sensitivity in both the original and validation cohorts. Looking again later, the authors saw that most CMV-associated TCR beta chains seemed HLA-restricted.

Trimming shortened V by 4 bases and J by 3 bases, and 21 bases separated the two germline ends. Per germline, CDR1 SQVTM and CDR2 ANQGSEA. This CDR3 is 16 amino acids long. As concerns this clone: The antigen is unknown.

The PCR contained 60 Vbeta and 13 Jbeta primers. The method was immunoSEQ multiplex PCR; TCRdb's version includes in-frame clones alone and lacks a portion of them. The sample shows about 140,000 clones, less than 80% of them seen only once. Sequenced material: PBMCs. The source is a woman in her 50s in good health and CMV-seropositive. The rearrangement uses TRBV29-1 and TRBJ1-2; D is possibly TRBD1 (6 bases). CDR3 bases: TGCAGCGTTGCCCGACATACAGGGTCCCCCCACTATGGCTACACCTTC. Protein: CSVARHTGSPHYGYTF.